This T cell receptor (beta chain) was identified during a study of T cells in tumors after PD-1 blockade (dated by TCRdb to between 2018 and 2021). For context, the study as a whole: Exclusion criteria were prior checkpoint blockade, use of systemic immunosuppressants, or recent radiotherapy or other anti-cancer therapy within 4 weeks. On average, peripheral blood samples yielded 36,536 unique clonotypes and around 110,000 TCR templates (range about 24,000-290,000). RECIST version 1.1 was the standard used to evaluate clinical response. Patients received pembrolizumab 200 mg every 3 weeks or cemiplimab 350 mg every 2 weeks. Using site-matched tumors from BCC or SCC patients sampled before and after anti-PD-1 therapy, the study carried out paired single-cell RNA and TCR sequencing. A subset of patients also received ongoing daily vismodegib 150 mg during anti-PD-1 treatment. To compare clonotypes in blood versus tumor, bulk TCR sequencing was run on approximately 11 peripheral blood samples drawn from roughly 5 patients.

Deep TCRbeta sequencing was performed with the immunoSEQ platform. The authors processed their data as follows. For further analysis, only productive rearrangements were exported from the immunoSEQ Analyzer. T cell phenotypes were assigned to bulk TCRbeta clonotypes by matching the clonotypes to single-cell RNA+TCR-seq clones that had the same TCRbeta sequence. Tumor enrichment of a clone was calculated by dividing the clone's tumor frequency by the clone's PBMC frequency, both taken from bulk TCR sequencing. GLIPH was used to sort TCRs into specificity groups, which are clusters of distinct TCRs that likely recognize common antigens through shared CDR3 motifs. Here the immuneACCESS table is served through TCRdb, limited to in-frame sequences with V and J called. Missing clones are a known gap in these copies; in checked studies unresolved V genes cover under half, and the rest lacks a known reason. Clonal size and the V and J genes are those of that table, whereas D and trimming came from the DNA. The table for this sample lists about 63,000 clones; roughly 70% of them were counted only once. About 4.8% of the sample is held by the ten biggest clonotypes.

Concerning this clone: Its antigen remains unidentified. Within one base of it there is no much larger clone, and no base qualities were kept.

Overall results and qualifications from the work: Roughly 41% of tumor TCR clonotypes were detected in blood, and some novel exhausted tumor clones were observed in pre-treatment blood, which was taken as suggesting peripheral recruitment. The source of novel T cell clones was not identified, and lymphoid organs or rare unexpanded clones within the tumor or the tumor periphery could be included among the possible sources.

The time point label, read with the paper, signifies: after anti-PD-1 therapy. Genomic DNA extracted from tumor biopsies or peripheral blood was used for bulk TCRbeta sequencing, with input ranging from about 616 ng to 6,500 ng. Histologically proven advanced or metastatic basal or squamous cell carcinoma was present in all patients, all of whom were poor candidates for surgical resection. The basal cell carcinoma cohort comprised about eleven patients, of whom several had bulk tumor TCR sequencing. CDR3 length: 15 amino acids, cysteine to phenylalanine. Only CDR3 DNA is held: 45 bases, read in frame from base 1. From the germline V gene (reference sequence), CDR1 is LNHDA and CDR2 is SQIVND. V has 5 bases trimmed and J has 7 bases trimmed; junction bases matching no gene number 8.

The TCR originated in a human donor with basal cell carcinoma. Recombination linked TRBV19 to TRBJ1-6; 7 central bases correspond to TRBD1. Sequencing used PBMCs, obtained after anti-PD-1 treatment. The nucleotide sequence is given as TGTGCCAGTAGTGGGCCGACAGGGCGGAATTCACCCCTCCACTTT. The resulting protein is CASSGPTGRNSPLHF.